The 27 T cell receptor beta chains presented below share a single source sample, sequenced in a study of type 1 regulatory T cells. One entry per CDR3 protein, called by TCRdb with MiXCR from the reads. The data show some 20,000 distinct CDR3 sequences, approximately 51% seen once. Their specific antigens are unknown. Source material: cultured T cells, either the whole culture or a sorted T cell fraction (not recorded which). Receptors were obtained from a human donor in good health.

This sequence joins TRBV12-3 or TRBV12-4 and TRBJ2-2; TRBD2 matches 14 bases. The junction had 19 bases not matched to a gene; V was cut back by 6 bases and J by 7 bases. The CDR3 loop spans 20 amino acids. The chain's CDR3 is CASRNSGTSGGILLGGELFF. DNA for the CDR3: TGTGCCAGCAGAAACTCCGGGACTAGCGGGGGAATTCTACTTGGCGGGGAGCTGTTTTTT.

This rearrangement joins TRBV6-2 or TRBV6-3 to TRBJ1-5; 7 bases fit TRBD1. The germline V gene encodes CDR1 MNHEY and CDR2 SVGEGT. The ends lost 6 bases at V and 3 bases at J; junction bases unmatched: 8. CDR3 length equals 15 residues. This CDR3 reads CASRDRDRHNQPQHF. The DNA for the CDR3 is TGTGCCAGCAGGGACCGGGACAGACACAATCAGCCCCAGCATTTT.

V is TRBV6-5 and J is TRBJ1-6; no clear D gene. Germline values: CDR1 MNHEY, CDR2 SVGAGI. There are 15 residues in the CDR3. V shed 8 bases and J shed 8 bases, with 19 bases lying between them. The CDR3: CASGSGRQIYSPLHF. The CDR3 region has the DNA TGTGCCAGCGGCTCAGGACGGCAAATTTATTCACCCCTCCACTTT.

About this clonotype: Since a much larger clone is just one base distant, this may be a read error. The chain couples TRBV5-1 to TRBJ1-1, with D perhaps matching TRBD1 (6 bases). The V end lost 7 bases, the J end lost 2 bases, and 18 bases lay between the germline ends. The germline V gene has CDR1 SGHRS and CDR2 YFSETQ. This CDR3 contains 15 residues. The CDR3 is CASAPRRQDNTEAFF. CDR3 nucleotides: TGCGCCAGCGCCCCTCGAAGACAGGACAACACTGAAGCTTTCTTT.

This clonotype qualifies as medium-sized. The rearrangement uses TRBV7-2 and TRBJ1-1, with unresolved D. V gave up 0 bases and J gave up 3 bases, with 5 bases separating them. Germline loops: CDR1 SGHTA, CDR2 FQGNSA. This CDR3 has 13 amino acids. CDR3 region: CASSLARHTEAFF. The CDR3 DNA follows: TGTGCCAGCAGCTTAGCGAGACACACTGAAGCTTTCTTT. The whole variable domain, filled in from reference TRBV7-2 and TRBJ1-1, reads GAGVSQSPSNKVTEKGKDVELRCDPISGHTALYWYRQSLGQGLEFLIYFQGNSAPDKSGLPSDRFSAERTGGSVSTLTIQRTQQEDSAVYLCASSLARHTEAFFGQGTRLTVV.

The sample holds one count of this clonotype. This chain links TRBV21-1 with TRBJ1-2; the table names TRBD1, a call not compared with the DNA. TRBV21-1 is an annotated pseudogene. This CDR3 is 15 amino acids long. The CDR3: CASINPSRTLGGYTF. Written as DNA, the CDR3 is TGTGCCAGCATAAACCCTTCCCGGACATTGGGTGGCTACACCTTC.

The genes are TRBV5-1 and TRBJ2-1, with 7 bases identical to TRBD1. The CDR3 is 16 amino acids. V shed 4 bases, J shed 6 bases, and the junction held 13 bases outside the gene matches. Germline loops: CDR1 SGHRS, CDR2 YFSETQ. This CDR3 reads CASSPYLRQGTNEQFF. The CDR3 bases are TGCGCCAGCAGCCCATACTTAAGACAGGGCACCAATGAGCAGTTCTTC.

This chain connects TRBV7-2 to TRBJ2-7; TRBD2 matches 7 bases. Per germline, CDR1 SGHTA and CDR2 FQGNSA. The CDR3 extends over 15 amino acids. J gave up 0 bases and V 5 bases, and 7 bases lay outside the gene matches. The CDR3 DNA sequence: TGTGCCAGCAGCCGCAGCGGGGAGAGCTCCTACGAGCAGTACTTC. Its translation: CASSRSGESSYEQYF.

The DNA of the CDR3 is TGTGCCAGCATCTTGAGGGCGGGTAGCAATGAGCAGTTCTTC. Protein: CASILRAGSNEQFF. V usage is TRBV12-3 or TRBV12-4 and J usage is TRBJ2-1; TRBD2 might be the D (5 bases). The V end was cut by 7 bases, the J end by 6 bases, with 16 bases between. This CDR3 contains 14 residues.

CDR3 sequence (DNA): TGTGCCACCAGCACTAACCTGGGACTAGCCAACGTCAATGAGCAGTTCTTC. Translating it yields CATSTNLGLANVNEQFF. The chain links TRBV15 to TRBJ2-1, with 9 positions matching TRBD2. After removal of 4 bases from V and 6 bases from J, the junction contained 13 bases not matched to a gene. Germline V lookup: CDR1 LNHNV, CDR2 YYDKDF (reference sequence). There are 17 residues in the CDR3.

This clonotype was seen many times. This chain uses TRBV12-3 or TRBV12-4 with TRBJ1-1; tentative D call: TRBD1 (5 bases). Trimming stripped 3 bases from V and 0 bases from J, with 14 bases between. CDR3 length equals 16 residues. In DNA, the CDR3 is TGTGCCAGCAGTTTTGGTCAGGGAGTAATGAACACTGAAGCTTTCTTT. This encodes CASSFGQGVMNTEAFF.

The V call is TRBV11-2, the J call TRBJ1-2; perhaps TRBD1 as D (5 bases). Germline V gene data show CDR1 as SGHAT and CDR2 as FQNNGV. Deletions cut 5 bases from V and 6 bases from J, with 28 bases between. The CDR3 sequence is 18 residues long. CDR3 in amino acids: CASSAIRGTPSVGHGYTF. For the CDR3, the DNA is TGTGCCAGCAGCGCAATACGCGGGACGCCTTCGGTAGGGCATGGCTACACCTTC.

CDR3 sequence (DNA): TGTGCCAGCAGCGCTGGTCGTCTGACAACCTACGAGCAGTACTTC. Translation gives CASSAGRLTTYEQYF. This chain connects TRBV7-2 to TRBJ2-7; D gene ambiguous. V was shortened by 5 bases and J by 2 bases, with 16 bases between the two germline ends. There are 15 residues in the CDR3. Germline V CDR1 and CDR2: SGHTA, FQGNSA.

The rearrangement links TRBV20-1 to TRBJ1-1; maybe TRBD1 (5 bases). Deletions cut 0 bases from V and 7 bases from J, with 15 bases between. Germline V gene sequence: CDR1 DFQATT, CDR2 SNEGSKA (reference sequence). The CDR3 is made up of 14 amino acids. Written as DNA, the CDR3 is TGCAGTGCTAGAGATATCATACAGGCGGGTGAAGCTTTCTTT. This codes for CSARDIIQAGEAFF.

V usage is TRBV20-1 and J usage is TRBJ1-1; no definite D call. CDR3 length: 15 amino acids. V was trimmed by 4 bases and J by 4 bases, leaving 19 bases between them. Germline V gene lookup returns CDR1 DFQATT and CDR2 SNEGSKA (reference sequence). DNA of the CDR3: TGCAGTGCTACCGCCCGGGGAGTTTTAGGCACTGAAGCTTTCTTT. Residues: CSATARGVLGTEAFF.

J is TRBJ2-3 and V is TRBV5-1, with D unresolved. V was pared by 0 bases and J by 0 bases, with 5 bases between. The CDR3 spans 14 residues. The germline gives CDR1 SGHRS, CDR2 YFSETQ. As DNA, the CDR3 is TGCGCCAGCAGCTTGGGCAGCAGCACAGATACGCAGTATTTT. It encodes CASSLGSSTDTQYF.

By its share, this clonotype is medium-sized. The V gene is TRBV6-1, the J gene TRBJ1-1; weak D call: TRBD1 (5 bases). CDR3 size: 15 residues. CDR1 MNHNS and CDR2 SASEGT come from the germline V gene. The ends were cut back, 6 bases at V and 5 bases at J, with 19 bases in the middle. CDR3 protein: CASRHFARAGTEAFF. The CDR3 DNA reads TGTGCCAGCAGGCACTTCGCCAGGGCGGGGACTGAAGCTTTCTTT.

This clonotype was observed a few times. The chain uses TRBV18 and TRBJ2-3, with 7 bases fitting TRBD2. The V segment lost 3 bases and the J segment 7 bases; nucleotides outside the gene matches: 13. Germline V gives CDR1 KGHSH, CDR2 LQKENI. The length of the CDR3 is 16 residues. In DNA, the CDR3 is TGTGCCAGCTCACCCCTTCGAGCGGGGACCGCCCATACGCAGTATTTT. Amino acids: CASSPLRAGTAHTQYF.

A single count supports this clonotype. At one of its ends the junction is not consistent with the germline gene, which may arise from a read error. The chain carries TRBV12-3 or TRBV12-4 and TRBJ1-3, with 11 positions matching TRBD1. This CDR3 has 17 amino acids. As DNA, the CDR3 is TGTGTCAGCAGCCCGGGACAGGGGGTTTTGTCCGGAAACACCATATATTTT. Translating it yields CVSSPGQGVLSGNTIYF.

The chain carries TRBV10-3 and TRBJ2-2, with 13 bases matching TRBD2. CDR3 size: 16 residues. V trimming: 2 bases; J trimming: 6 bases; junction bases outside the gene matches: 3. CDR1 is ENHRY and CDR2 is SYGVKD in the germline V gene. Here the CDR3 DNA reads TGTGCCATCAGTGAGACTAGCGGGGGGGTTGCCGGGGAGCTGTTTTTT. Amino acids: CAISETSGGVAGELFF.

This clonotype was seen a handful of times. V and J are TRBV3-1 and TRBJ2-7; no clear D gene. V lost 0 bases and J 6 bases, leaving 15 bases between the germline ends. The CDR3 runs 15 residues. The germline V gene has CDR1 LGHDT and CDR2 YNNKEL (reference sequence). The CDR3: CASSQEGLRPGEQYF. The CDR3 region has the DNA TGTGCCAGCAGCCAAGAGGGCCTTAGGCCCGGCGAGCAGTACTTC.

CDR3 coding DNA: TGTGCCAGCAGCTTCGGACTAGCGGGGTTCTCCTACGAGCAGTACTTC. This sequence encodes CASSFGLAGFSYEQYF. This sequence joins TRBV13 and TRBJ2-7; 12 bases are a match to TRBD2. CDR3 size: 16 residues. The germline V gene has CDR1 PRHDT and CDR2 FYEKMQ (reference sequence). V was pared by 3 bases and J by 0 bases, with 3 bases of the junction left unmatched.

The chain uses TRBV12-3 or TRBV12-4 and TRBJ1-3; tentative D call: TRBD1 (6 bases). With 4 bases removed from V and 8 bases from J, the gap between germline ends came to 24 bases. The CDR3 totals 17 residues. This chain's CDR3 is CASSSLQGLGVGDTIYF. The CDR3 DNA follows: TGTGCCAGCAGTTCCCTACAGGGCCTGGGTGTAGGAGACACCATATATTTT.

The chain carries TRBV5-6 and TRBJ2-7; 11 nucleotides align to TRBD1. Germline loops: CDR1 SGHDT, CDR2 YYEEEE. CDR3 length equals 14 residues. J was trimmed by 2 bases and V by 5 bases; bases with no gene match: 3. CDR3 DNA: TGTGCCAGCAGAAGGGACAGGGGGACCTACGAGCAGTACTTC. Its translation is CASRRDRGTYEQYF.

The chain uses TRBV28 and TRBJ1-5; unclear D gene. The CDR3 extends over 12 amino acids. Deletions cut 8 bases from V and 6 bases from J, with 11 bases between. Germline V CDR1 and CDR2: MDHEN, SYDVKM. The CDR3 DNA is TGTGCCAGCGGGTGGTCAGTTCAGCCCCAGCATTTT. It yields the protein CASGWSVQPQHF.

CDR3 nucleotides: TGTGCCAGCACCATGACGTTAATGAGCAAAAACATTCAGTACTTC. It is translated as CASTMTLMSKNIQYF. This chain connects TRBV2 to TRBJ2-4; the D is unclear. The CDR3 is 15 residues long. Germline CDR1 and CDR2: SNHLY and FYNNEI. V gave up 7 bases and J gave up 3 bases, with 16 bases separating them. Full variable domain (outside the CDR3, taken from reference TRBV2 and TRBJ2-4): EPEVTQTPSHQVTQMGQEVILRCVPISNHLYFYWYRQILGQKVEFLVSFYNNEISEKSEIFDDQFSVERPDGSNFTLKIRSTKLEDSAMYFCASTMTLMSKNIQYFGAGTRLSVL.

The chain joins TRBV6-6 to TRBJ2-1, with 7 positions matching TRBD1. Germline V gives CDR1 MNHNY, CDR2 SVGAGI (reference sequence). With V trimmed by 4 bases and J by 8 bases, 11 bases remained unmatched. The CDR3 has 15 residues. The CDR3 loop reads CASSSPQTGNHEQFF. The CDR3 DNA is TGTGCCAGCAGTTCCCCCCAGACAGGGAACCATGAGCAGTTCTTC.